The sample holds a few counts of the clone carrying this TCR beta chain. The antigen is unknown. Looked up from germline, CDR1 is MGHRA and CDR2 is YSYEKL. CDR3 length: 16 amino acids. The V and J ends lost 4 bases and 6 bases, in that order; junction bases with no gene match: 10. A single record per CDR3 protein comes from TCRdb applying MiXCR to the reads. Among more than 95,000 distinct CDR3 sequences listed, 32% were seen once. The sample originates from a study of T cell repertoires in cytomegalovirus infection. About the research overall: CMV epitopes used comprised recently identified HLA-C-restricted ones and well-studied HLA-B-restricted ones. TCR beta signatures that were public indicated CMV infection and matching HLA type. Study conclusions and caveats: HLA-C-restricted CMV-specific TCR beta clonotypes prevailed in the ex vivo response.

The starting material was CD8+ T cells from cultured PBMCs, obtained from culture after CMV antigen stimulation. The receptor's source is a human donor in good health (CMV status not recorded). Some clones in this sample may be carry-over from other donors' samples. The chain links TRBV4-1 to TRBJ2-1, with TRBD2 matching 9 bases. The CDR3 region is CASSRPSGTSPNEQFF. The DNA of the CDR3 is TGCGCCAGCAGCCGCCCTTCCGGGACTAGCCCCAATGAGCAGTTCTTC.